Following are 30 T cell receptor beta chains from one sample sequenced in a study of Ad26.COV2.S vaccination and SARS-CoV-2 variants. Assay: immunoSEQ multiplex PCR; the TCRdb copy retains only in-frame clones and omits some. The table lists 100,000 or so clones, around three quarters of them singletons. The starting material was peripheral blood, obtained after recovery from COVID-19. The receptors here all came from a human donor who had recovered from COVID-19.

This chain connects TRBV2 to TRBJ1-4, with no clear D. This CDR3 is built from 14 residues. Trimming removed 1 base at V and 8 bases at J, with 11 bases between. CDR1 is SNHLY and CDR2 is FYNNEI in the germline V gene. CDR3 coding DNA: TGTGCCAGCAGTGAAGGGCAGGAATACGAAAAACTGTTTTTT. Amino acid sequence: CASSEGQEYEKLFF.

The chain joins TRBV6-2 or TRBV6-3 to TRBJ2-7; a possible D gene is TRBD2 (6 bases). The V gene lost 5 bases and the J gene lost 0 bases, with 14 bases spanning the gap. The V gene's germline CDR1 is MNHEY and CDR2 SVGEGT. The CDR3 runs to 15 residues. CDR3 DNA sequence: TGTGCCAGCAGTAAACCTGCGGGGAACTCCTACGAGCAGTACTTC. Protein product: CASSKPAGNSYEQYF.

This clone was observed a few times. This chain uses TRBV7-2 with TRBJ2-2; possibly TRBD2 for D (7 bases). Germline CDR1 is SGHTA and CDR2 is FQGNSA. The CDR3 length is 15 residues. The V and J ends lost 5 bases and 6 bases respectively, with 16 bases between them. The CDR3 nucleotides are TGTGCCAGCAGCCTAACCGGGGGGCTCGCCGGGGAGCTGTTTTTT. Its translation: CASSLTGGLAGELFF.

This clone was observed a handful of times. This chain links TRBV3-1 (or the pseudogene TRBV3-2) with TRBJ1-2; D not certain. Trimming cost V 4 bases and J 6 bases, with 9 bases left between them. This CDR3 is 12 amino acids long. Germline values: CDR1 LGHDT, CDR2 YNNKEL (reference sequence). CDR3 amino acids: CASSRNEDGYTF. The CDR3 DNA reads TGTGCCAGCAGCCGCAATGAGGATGGCTACACCTTC.

The chain links TRBV27 to TRBJ2-7; the match to TRBD1 covers 8 bases. The CDR3 runs to 15 residues. The trim removed 8 bases at V and 2 bases at J, leaving 11 bases unmatched. The germline V gene encodes CDR1 MNHEY and CDR2 SMNVEV (reference sequence). The CDR3 region is CASSLRRGPPYEQYF. In nucleotides, the CDR3 is TGTGCCAGCTCCTTACGCAGGGGGCCTCCCTACGAGCAGTACTTC.

The chain joins TRBV7-2 to TRBJ1-1; D not certain. Germline V gene lookup returns CDR1 SGHTA and CDR2 FQGNSA. The V gene lost 1 base and the J gene lost 7 bases, with 13 bases spanning the gap. This CDR3 spans 14 amino acids. Written as DNA, the CDR3 is TGTGCCAGCAGCTTAGAAGCTACCCTGGGTGAAGCTTTCTTT. This codes for CASSLEATLGEAFF.

This sequence joins TRBV13 and TRBJ2-1, with D perhaps matching TRBD1 (6 bases). There are 15 residues in the CDR3. In germline, CDR1 is PRHDT, CDR2 FYEKMQ (reference sequence). The V end lost 8 bases, the J end lost 0 bases, and 14 bases lay between the germline ends. This CDR3 reads CASGRTASSYNEQFF. CDR3 sequence (DNA): TGTGCCAGCGGCCGGACAGCGAGCTCCTACAATGAGCAGTTCTTC.

J is TRBJ1-5 and V is TRBV2; 8 bases align to TRBD1. The CDR3 is made up of 15 amino acids. The germline gives CDR1 SNHLY, CDR2 FYNNEI. V trimming: 6 bases; J trimming: 2 bases; junction bases outside the gene matches: 6. This CDR3 is CASRPLGQGNQPQHF. The CDR3 nucleotides are TGTGCCAGCAGACCGCTGGGACAGGGCAATCAGCCCCAGCATTTT.

The chain couples TRBV29-1 to TRBJ2-6; D gene uncertain. V lost 6 bases to trimming and J lost 0 bases, with 9 bases between them. Germline V gene data show CDR1 as SQVTM and CDR2 as ANQGSEA. The CDR3 consists of 14 residues. CDR3 region: CSVYDPSGANVLTF. CDR3 coding DNA: TGCAGCGTGTACGACCCCTCTGGGGCCAACGTCCTGACTTTC.

V usage is TRBV30 and J usage is TRBJ1-2; D is unresolved. Looked up from germline, CDR1 is GTSNPN and CDR2 is SVGIG (reference sequence). V lost 0 bases to trimming and J lost 8 bases, with 13 bases between them. CDR3 size: 13 residues. The CDR3 reads CAWSVSLGNGYTF. The CDR3 bases are TGTGCCTGGAGTGTAAGTCTAGGGAACGGCTACACCTTC.

The chain links TRBV2 to TRBJ1-3, with a tentative D call TRBD1 (5 bases). From germline, CDR1 is SNHLY and CDR2 FYNNEI. The V end was cut by 5 bases, the J end by 3 bases, with 14 bases between. The CDR3 runs 15 residues. CDR3 region: CASSIQAGLGNTIYF. The CDR3 region has the DNA TGTGCCAGCAGTATCCAGGCAGGGCTTGGAAACACCATATATTTT.

The V and J genes are TRBV28 and TRBJ1-2; tentatively, D is TRBD1 (5 bases). V shed 2 bases and J shed 1 base, with 11 bases lying between them. This CDR3 is built from 15 residues. Germline V gene lookup returns CDR1 MDHEN and CDR2 SYDVKM. In nucleotides, the CDR3 is TGTGCCAGCAGTTTAGAAGGGGTTTTTAACTATGGCTACACCTTC. Encoded protein: CASSLEGVFNYGYTF.

The chain employs TRBV29-1 and TRBJ1-2; 7 bases are a match to TRBD1. V trimming: 2 bases; J trimming: 5 bases; junction bases outside the gene matches: 5. The CDR3 is 13 amino acids. Germline lookup yields CDR1 SQVTM and CDR2 ANQGSEA. This CDR3 is CSVEYRGGYGYTF. The DNA for the CDR3 is TGCAGCGTTGAATACAGGGGAGGGTATGGCTACACCTTC.

The gene calls are TRBV19 and TRBJ1-4; weak D call: TRBD1 (5 bases). The germline CDR1 and CDR2 sequences are LNHDA and SQIVND (reference sequence). Trimming cost V 3 bases and J 8 bases, with 16 bases left between them. The CDR3 length is 15 residues. The CDR3 reads CASSIGPGIGEKLFF. The CDR3 DNA is TGTGCCAGTAGTATCGGACCAGGGATAGGGGAAAAACTGTTTTTT.

The table lists this clone with a count of one. The CDR3 protein is CASSPQGGRVVNEQFF. CDR3 bases: TGTGCCAGCAGCCCCCAAGGTGGGAGGGTAGTCAATGAGCAGTTCTTC. V is TRBV5-4 and J is TRBJ2-1; 7 bases are a match to TRBD2. Trimming took 4 bases from V and 6 from J; bases not matched to a gene: 13. This CDR3 contains 16 residues. Germline CDR1 and CDR2: SGHNT and YYREEE (reference sequence).

The chain joins TRBV29-1 to TRBJ2-3; possibly TRBD1 or TRBD2 for D (5 bases each). With 6 bases removed from V and 2 bases from J, the gap between germline ends came to 12 bases. CDR3 length: 13 amino acids. Germline V gives CDR1 SQVTM, CDR2 ANQGSEA. CDR3 bases: TGCAGCGTGGGACCCTTACCCACAGATACGCAGTATTTT. Its translation: CSVGPLPTDTQYF.

This clone showed up just a few times. This chain joins TRBV5-4 and TRBJ2-3; 13 bases fit TRBD2. There are 16 residues in the CDR3. Losses at the gene ends were 4 bases for V and 4 bases for J; bases not matched to a gene: 6. Germline loops: CDR1 SGHNT, CDR2 YYREEE (reference sequence). The CDR3 DNA reads as TGTGCCAGCAGCCCGGGACTAGCGGGGTTTTCAGATACGCAGTATTTT. Translation gives CASSPGLAGFSDTQYF.

The chain carries TRBV4-1 and TRBJ2-2; 8 positions match TRBD1. This CDR3 is 15 amino acids long. V shed 4 bases and J 10 bases; nucleotides not matched to a gene: 11. In germline, CDR1 is MGHRA, CDR2 YSYEKL. The CDR3 is CASSRAGTGITELFF. As DNA, the CDR3 is TGCGCCAGCAGCCGAGCCGGGACAGGCATAACGGAGCTGTTTTTT.

The V call is TRBV29-1, the J call TRBJ2-6; D unclear. The germline V gene encodes CDR1 SQVTM and CDR2 ANQGSEA. V was pared by 1 base and J by 2 bases, with 6 bases between. This CDR3 contains 14 residues. The CDR3: CSVEGSPGANVLTF. The CDR3 nucleotides are TGCAGCGTTGAAGGGAGCCCTGGGGCCAACGTCCTGACTTTC.

The chain combines TRBV6-2 or TRBV6-3 with TRBJ2-7; D perhaps matches TRBD1 (6 bases). The CDR3 sequence is 15 residues long. Germline CDR1 MNHEY, CDR2 SVGEGT. Trimming stripped 4 bases from V and 4 bases from J, with 17 bases between. The CDR3: CASSSQQGLGYEQYF. DNA for the CDR3: TGTGCCAGCAGTTCCCAACAGGGTCTAGGATACGAGCAGTACTTC.

The chain uses TRBV10-3 and TRBJ1-3; no clear D. Trimming removed 7 bases from V and 4 bases from J, with 11 bases in between. This CDR3 is 13 amino acids long. Germline V gene data show CDR1 as ENHRY and CDR2 as SYGVKD. CDR3 sequence (DNA): TGTGCCATCACCGAGGCGTCCGGAAACACCATATATTTT. Its translation: CAITEASGNTIYF.

V gene TRBV27 combines with J gene TRBJ2-1, with 9 nucleotides matching TRBD1. CDR3 length equals 15 residues. After removal of 3 bases from V and 7 bases from J, the junction contained 7 bases not matched to a gene. Germline V gene sequence: CDR1 MNHEY, CDR2 SMNVEV (reference sequence). The CDR3 DNA reads as TGTGCCAGCAGTTTGCTCGGGACAGGGAAAAATGAGCAGTTCTTC. Protein sequence: CASSLLGTGKNEQFF.

The rearrangement uses TRBV5-5 and TRBJ1-4; weak D call: TRBD1 (5 bases). The CDR3 loop spans 16 amino acids. Trimming removed 3 bases at V and 6 bases at J, with 18 bases between. Germline CDR1 SGHKS, CDR2 YYEKEE (reference sequence). The DNA of the CDR3 is TGTGCCAGCAGCTGGGAATGGGGCTTCTTTCATGAAAAACTGTTTTTT. This translates into CASSWEWGFFHEKLFF.

The CDR3 reads CASSFNAAGSGTQYF. CDR3 coding DNA: TGTGCCAGCAGCTTTAACGCCGCCGGCTCGGGTACGCAGTATTTT. The chain combines TRBV7-2 with TRBJ2-3; D not certain. The length of the CDR3 is 15 residues. Germline V gene data show CDR1 as SGHTA and CDR2 as FQGNSA. With 3 bases removed from V and 8 bases from J, the gap between germline ends came to 18 bases.

The chain joins TRBV18 to TRBJ2-3, with D hard to call. The CDR3 length is 13 residues. Germline values: CDR1 KGHSH, CDR2 LQKENI. Trimming removed 3 bases from V and 3 bases from J, with 7 bases in between. CDR3 residues: CASSPRLTDTQYF. The CDR3 DNA is TGTGCCAGCTCACCCCGTCTTACAGATACGCAGTATTTT.

This clone was recorded many times. The genes are TRBV19 and TRBJ1-5; TRBD1 aligns across 7 bases. Germline trimming cut 3 bases from V and 5 bases from J; bases unmatched to any gene: 10. The CDR3 has 16 residues. CDR1 is LNHDA and CDR2 is SQIVND in the germline V gene (reference sequence). DNA of the CDR3: TGTGCCAGTAGTATTACGGGGGGACAGAGCCATCAGCCCCAGCATTTT. It is translated as CASSITGGQSHQPQHF.

In its sample, this clone was seen once. This sequence joins TRBV3-1 (or the pseudogene TRBV3-2) and TRBJ1-2, with D possibly TRBD1 on 6 matching bases. The CDR3 has 14 residues. Between the trimmed V and J ends, which lost 4 bases and 3 bases, there was a span of 12 bases. Germline V CDR1 and CDR2: LGHDT, YNNKEL (reference sequence). CDR3 residues: CASSREGGHYGYTF. The CDR3 DNA reads as TGTGCCAGCAGCCGGGAGGGGGGCCACTATGGCTACACCTTC.

This chain links TRBV20-1 with TRBJ1-6; D is unresolved. V lost 6 bases to trimming and J lost 0 bases, with 30 bases between them. CDR3 length: 21 amino acids. Germline V CDR1 and CDR2: DFQATT, SNEGSKA (reference sequence). The CDR3 region is CSASRIFSGMWESSYNSPLHF. As DNA, the CDR3 is TGCAGTGCGAGTCGCATCTTTTCCGGGATGTGGGAAAGCTCCTATAATTCACCCCTCCACTTT.

This sequence joins TRBV7-9 and TRBJ2-1; 9 bases are shared with TRBD2. Per germline, CDR1 SEHNR and CDR2 FQNEAQ (reference sequence). The CDR3 spans 17 residues. The junction had 19 bases not matched to a gene; V was cut back by 6 bases and J by 10 bases. CDR3 nucleotide sequence: TGTGCCAGCAGACATGGACTAGCGAGGTCCTCACACGGCGAGCAGTTCTTC. This encodes CASRHGLARSSHGEQFF.

The V and J genes are TRBV28 and TRBJ2-7; D is perhaps TRBD1 or TRBD2 (5 bases each). CDR3 length equals 12 residues. Germline CDR1 is MDHEN and CDR2 is SYDVKM. V lost 3 bases and J lost 6, with 9 bases in between. As DNA, the CDR3 is TGTGCCAGCAGTTTTCCTGGGGGCGAGCAGTACTTC. Amino acid sequence: CASSFPGGEQYF. The variable domain in full, with the rest retrieved from reference TRBV28 and TRBJ2-7, is DVKVTQSSRYLVKRTGEKVFLECVQDMDHENMFWYRQDPGLGLRLIYFSYDVKMKEKGDIPEGYSVSREKKERFSLILESASTNQTSMYLCASSFPGGEQYFGPGTRLTVT.